One sample yielded the 16 T cell receptor beta chains listed below, sequenced in a study of graft-versus-host responses after intestinal transplantation. Data came from immunoSEQ multiplex PCR; TCRdb stores just in-frame clones and leaves some out. The sample has about 100,000 clones; under 95% are singletons. The antigens for these receptors are not known. Sequences were derived from unstimulated CD8+ T cells sorted from spleen or lymph node cells, sampled before intestinal transplant. These receptors originate from a human donor who received an intestinal transplant.

The chain employs TRBV27 and TRBJ1-4; weak D call: TRBD1 (6 bases). This CDR3 contains 15 residues. CDR1 is MNHEY, CDR2 SMNVEV, per germline (reference sequence). Trimming left V 4 bases short and J 10 bases short, with 19 bases between. The CDR3 reads CASSSTTDSFRKLFF. Written as DNA, the CDR3 is TGTGCCAGCAGTTCAACAACGGACAGTTTCAGAAAACTGTTTTTT. Supplemented by reference TRBV27 and TRBJ1-4, the full variable domain reads EAQVTQNPRYLITVTGKKLTVTCSQNMNHEYMSWYRQDPGLGLRQIYYSMNVEVTDKGDVPEGYKVSRKEKRNFPLILESPSPNQTSLYFCASSSTTDSFRKLFFGSGTQLSVL.

The chain joins TRBV7-6 to TRBJ2-5; 7 bases agree with TRBD2. Trimming at V came to 0 bases and at J to 1 base, leaving 11 bases not matched to a gene. Germline V gene data show CDR1 as SGHVS and CDR2 as FNYEAQ. The CDR3 is 18 amino acids. The CDR3 reads CASSLAWGLAVIQETQYF. In DNA form, the CDR3 reads TGTGCCAGCAGCTTAGCGTGGGGTCTAGCGGTTATCCAAGAGACCCAGTACTTC. The complete variable domain, with remaining parts taken from reference TRBV7-6 and TRBJ2-5, reads GAGVSQSPRYKVTKRGQDVALRCDPISGHVSLYWYRQALGQGPEFLTYFNYEAQQDKSGLPNDRFSAERPEGSISTLTIQRTEQRDSAMYRCASSLAWGLAVIQETQYFGPGTRLLVL.

This chain links TRBV2 with TRBJ1-2, with TRBD1 as a possible D gene (5 bases). Germline CDR1 reads SNHLY; CDR2 reads FYNNEI. The CDR3 totals 18 residues. Trimming took 5 bases from V and 1 from J, leaving 23 bases between them. For the CDR3, the DNA is TGTGCCAGCAGTTACACCGGGACGGACGCAAAAATTAACTATGGCTACACCTTC. Protein product: CASSYTGTDAKINYGYTF.

The chain recombines TRBV29-1 with TRBJ2-1; 8 positions agree with TRBD1. Germline CDR1 is SQVTM and CDR2 is ANQGSEA. Germline trimming cut 6 bases from V and 2 bases from J; bases unmatched to any gene: 9. The CDR3 length is 15 residues. Here the CDR3 DNA reads TGCAGCGTGGCGACCGGGACAGGAGCCTACAATGAGCAGTTCTTC. Translated: CSVATGTGAYNEQFF.

This rearrangement joins TRBV7-9 to TRBJ1-1; D not certain. Germline V gene lookup returns CDR1 SEHNR and CDR2 FQNEAQ (reference sequence). The CDR3 contains 12 residues. V was pared by 5 bases and J by 7 bases, with 11 bases between. CDR3 region: CASSETTDEAFF. CDR3 nucleotides: TGTGCCAGCAGCGAGACGACGGATGAAGCTTTCTTT.

The chain uses TRBV7-9 and TRBJ2-7; tentatively, D is TRBD1 (5 bases). Germline V gene sequence: CDR1 SEHNR, CDR2 FQNEAQ (reference sequence). The CDR3 covers 15 residues. V lost 5 bases to trimming and J lost 3 bases, with 17 bases between them. In DNA form, the CDR3 reads TGTGCCAGCAGCCCTAGGGGCACTCCAATCTACGAGCAGTACTTC. The encoded protein is CASSPRGTPIYEQYF.

J is TRBJ2-3 and V is TRBV10-3, with 7 positions matching TRBD1. CDR3 length: 13 residues. Germline V CDR1 and CDR2: ENHRY, SYGVKD. J was trimmed by 4 bases and V by 9 bases; bases with no gene match: 7. DNA of the CDR3: TGTGCCATTAGTTTACAGGGGCCAGATACGCAGTATTTT. Its translation: CAISLQGPDTQYF.

This chain joins TRBV5-1 and TRBJ2-1, with D unclear. V was shortened by 2 bases and J by 4 bases, with 10 bases between the two germline ends. This CDR3 spans 14 amino acids. Germline V gene data show CDR1 as SGHRS and CDR2 as YFSETQ. This CDR3 is CASSLVGGYNEQFF. CDR3 nucleotides: TGCGCCAGCAGCTTAGTTGGTGGGTACAATGAGCAGTTCTTC.

This chain connects TRBV4-2 to TRBJ2-7; perhaps TRBD2 as D (5 bases). This CDR3 has 15 amino acids. V was trimmed by 3 bases and J by 0 bases, leaving 12 bases between them. Germline assignment: CDR1 LGHNA and CDR2 YNFKEQ. CDR3 amino acids: CASSQGGFVSYEQYF. The CDR3 coding sequence is TGTGCCAGCAGCCAGGGCGGGTTCGTCTCCTACGAGCAGTACTTC.

The V and J genes are TRBV14 and TRBJ2-4; a possible D gene is TRBD2 (5 bases). V was pared by 4 bases and J by 7 bases, with 14 bases between. CDR1 is SGHDN and CDR2 is FVKESK in the germline V gene. The CDR3 spans 14 residues. The CDR3 bases are TGTGCCAGCAGCCGTGCAGGAGGCGGGAACATTCAGTACTTC. It specifies CASSRAGGGNIQYF. The full variable domain, rest sourced from reference TRBV14 and TRBJ2-4, is EAGVTQFPSHSVIEKGQTVTLRCDPISGHDNLYWYRRVMGKEIKFLLHFVKESKQDESGMPNNRFLAERTGGTYSTLKVQPAELEDSGVYFCASSRAGGGNIQYFGAGTRLSVL.

The chain combines TRBV6-5 with TRBJ2-2, with TRBD2 identical over 9 bases. V lost 6 bases, J lost 8 bases, and 10 bases stayed unmatched. CDR1 and CDR2 (germline): MNHEY, SVGAGI. The length of the CDR3 is 15 residues. The CDR3 region is CASSLASGIVGELFF. The CDR3 DNA reads as TGTGCCAGCAGCCTCGCTAGCGGGATCGTGGGGGAGCTGTTTTTT.

V usage is TRBV6-1 and J usage is TRBJ1-3; 8 nucleotides align to TRBD1. The CDR3 covers 15 residues. The germline V gene encodes CDR1 MNHNS and CDR2 SASEGT. V lost 7 bases to trimming and J lost 2 bases; unmatched junction nucleotides: 7. This chain's CDR3 is CASTAGTGPGNTIYF. The CDR3 DNA reads as TGTGCCAGCACCGCAGGGACAGGTCCTGGAAACACCATATATTTT.

This sequence joins TRBV12-5 and TRBJ1-3, with D unresolved. V shed 1 base and J shed 2 bases, with 6 bases lying between them. Germline V gene sequence: CDR1 LGHNT, CDR2 FRNRAP. The CDR3 is made up of 14 amino acids. CDR3 sequence: CASGLAGTGNTIYF. DNA of the CDR3: TGTGCTAGTGGTTTGGCGGGCACTGGAAACACCATATATTTT.

This chain connects TRBV6-5 to TRBJ2-7; TRBD2 is a possible D gene (5 bases). Germline lookup yields CDR1 MNHEY and CDR2 SVGAGI. Between the trimmed V and J ends, which lost 0 bases and 4 bases, there was a span of 7 bases. This CDR3 contains 13 residues. The chain's CDR3 is CASSYSEDYEQYF. CDR3 DNA: TGTGCCAGCAGTTACTCGGAGGATTACGAGCAGTACTTC.

The V gene is TRBV7-6, the J gene TRBJ2-1; 9 nucleotides align to TRBD2. The CDR3 spans 16 residues. Trimming took 4 bases from V and 4 from J; bases not matched to a gene: 8. Germline assignment: CDR1 SGHVS and CDR2 FNYEAQ. CDR3 nucleotides: TGTGCCAGCAGCTCTGTGGCTAGCGGGGAGTACAATGAGCAGTTCTTC. Translation gives CASSSVASGEYNEQFF.

This chain links TRBV13 with TRBJ2-7; 8 nucleotides agree with TRBD2. Unmatched junction bases numbered 12, after V lost 5 bases and J lost 6 bases. The germline V gene encodes CDR1 PRHDT and CDR2 FYEKMQ (reference sequence). This CDR3 region has 15 residues. The CDR3 here is CASSLTGLELREQYF. CDR3 DNA sequence: TGTGCCAGCAGCCTCACGGGACTAGAGCTTCGCGAGCAGTACTTC.